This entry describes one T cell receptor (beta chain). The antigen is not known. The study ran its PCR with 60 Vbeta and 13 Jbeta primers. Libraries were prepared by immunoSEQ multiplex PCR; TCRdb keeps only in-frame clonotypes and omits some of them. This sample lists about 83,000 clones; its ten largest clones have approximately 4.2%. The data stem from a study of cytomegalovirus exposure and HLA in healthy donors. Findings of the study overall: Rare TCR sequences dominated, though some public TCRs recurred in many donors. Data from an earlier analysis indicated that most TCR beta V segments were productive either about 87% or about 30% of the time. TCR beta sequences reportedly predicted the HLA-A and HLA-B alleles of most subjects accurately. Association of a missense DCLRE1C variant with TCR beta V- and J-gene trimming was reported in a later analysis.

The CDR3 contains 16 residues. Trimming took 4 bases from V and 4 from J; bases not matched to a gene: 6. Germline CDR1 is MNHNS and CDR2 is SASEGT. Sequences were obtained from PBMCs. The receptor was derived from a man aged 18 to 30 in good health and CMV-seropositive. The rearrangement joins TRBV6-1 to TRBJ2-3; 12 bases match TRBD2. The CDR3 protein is CASSVLAGGRPDTQYF. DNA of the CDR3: TGTGCCAGCAGTGTACTAGCGGGAGGCCGTCCAGATACGCAGTATTTT.